Following are 21 T cell receptor beta chains from one sample sequenced in a study of control samples from healthy donors and cancer patients. Libraries were prepared by immunoSEQ multiplex PCR; TCRdb keeps only in-frame clonotypes and omits some of them. The sample comprises about 51,000 clones, around nine tenths of which are singletons, and around 40% rests with the top ten. Sequenced: PBMCs. These receptors all come from a man aged 45-65 years with head and neck cancer.

The J gene is TRBJ2-7, the V gene TRBV30; D gene ambiguous. This CDR3 is built from 13 residues. Germline CDR1 GTSNPN, CDR2 SVGIG (reference sequence). V was clipped by 4 bases and J by 4 bases, with 14 bases between them. CDR3 region: CAWTGPPRYEQYF. CDR3 sequence (DNA): TGTGCCTGGACCGGGCCCCCACGGTACGAGCAGTACTTC.

The chain carries TRBV28 and TRBJ2-1, with 12 bases identical to TRBD2. V trimming: 6 bases; J trimming: 5 bases; junction bases outside the gene matches: 11. From germline, CDR1 is MDHEN and CDR2 SYDVKM. The length of the CDR3 is 17 residues. The CDR3 DNA sequence: TGTGCCAGCAGCCGTTCCCGGGCTAGCGGGGGGGACAATGAGCAGTTCTTC. The encoded protein is CASSRSRASGGDNEQFF.

The rearrangement joins TRBV5-4 to TRBJ2-3; no definite D call. The CDR3 length is 14 residues. V was clipped by 2 bases and J by 2 bases, with 9 bases between them. Looked up from germline, CDR1 is SGHNT and CDR2 is YYREEE (reference sequence). CDR3 nucleotide sequence: TGTGCCAGCAGCTTTGTTCAGGACACAGATACGCAGTATTTT. Translated, it gives CASSFVQDTDTQYF.

The chain joins TRBV19 to TRBJ1-3, with D maybe TRBD1 (6 bases). The CDR3 loop spans 13 amino acids. The germline V gene encodes CDR1 LNHDA and CDR2 SQIVND (reference sequence). With 7 bases removed from V and 2 bases from J, the gap between germline ends came to 9 bases. The CDR3 coding sequence is TGTGCCAGTAAAGGGGGAACTGGAAACACCATATATTTT. Translation: CASKGGTGNTIYF.

This rearrangement joins TRBV2 to TRBJ2-1; no definite D call. CDR3 length equals 11 residues. Trimming left V 3 bases short and J 10 bases short, with 7 bases between. Germline CDR1 SNHLY, CDR2 FYNNEI. The chain's CDR3 is CASSDRPEQFF. CDR3 bases: TGTGCCAGCAGTGACAGGCCCGAGCAGTTCTTC.

The V gene is TRBV4-2, the J gene TRBJ1-4; possible D gene TRBD1, 5 bases. V lost 1 base, J lost 4 bases, and 13 bases lay in between. CDR1 and CDR2 (germline): LGHNA, YNFKEQ. CDR3 length: 16 amino acids. The DNA for the CDR3 is TGTGCCAGCAGCCAAGTTTCCAGGGCCCTTAATGAAAAACTGTTTTTT. Protein: CASSQVSRALNEKLFF.

The genes are TRBV27 and TRBJ2-3; 8 nucleotides line up with TRBD1. Germline V gene lookup returns CDR1 MNHEY and CDR2 SMNVEV (reference sequence). J gave up 0 bases and V 5 bases, and 13 bases lay outside the gene matches. This CDR3 contains 18 residues. The CDR3, as DNA: TGTGCCAGCAGTGTAACTTTACTCCGGGACAGGAGCACAGATACGCAGTATTTT. Its protein is CASSVTLLRDRSTDTQYF.

The chain joins TRBV30 to TRBJ1-5, with TRBD1 as a possible D gene (6 bases). The CDR3 loop spans 14 amino acids. The germline V gene encodes CDR1 GTSNPN and CDR2 SVGIG (reference sequence). The V gene lost 0 bases and the J gene lost 6 bases, with 12 bases spanning the gap. CDR3 amino acids: CAWSVGGGGQPQHF. For the CDR3, the DNA is TGTGCCTGGAGTGTTGGAGGGGGAGGTCAGCCCCAGCATTTT.

The chain combines TRBV7-8 with TRBJ1-6, with D unclear. The CDR3 has 13 amino acids. CDR1 is SGHVS, CDR2 FQNEAQ, per germline. With 5 bases removed from V and 13 bases from J, the gap between germline ends came to 15 bases. The CDR3 region has the DNA TGTGCCAGCAGCGACAACGTCGGCCCTCCCCTCCACTTT. Its translation is CASSDNVGPPLHF.

This clone was detected only a few times. The chain has TRBV10-1 and TRBJ2-7; D call uncertain. The CDR3 is 18 residues long. The V gene's germline CDR1 is WNHNN and CDR2 SYGVQD (reference sequence). Trimming removed 3 bases from V and 1 base from J, with 22 bases in between. The CDR3 here is CASSELLMPIFISYEQYF. CDR3 coding DNA: TGCGCCAGCAGTGAACTGCTCATGCCTATCTTCATATCCTACGAGCAGTACTTC.

For the CDR3, the DNA is TGTGCCAGCAGCCCGGGGGGGCAGGGGAGGACCCAGTACTTC. Translating gives CASSPGGQGRTQYF. The rearrangement joins TRBV6-5 to TRBJ2-5, with 8 positions matching TRBD2. This CDR3 has 14 amino acids. CDR1 and CDR2 (germline): MNHEY, SVGAGI. V shed 6 bases and J 7 bases; nucleotides not matched to a gene: 10.

The chain combines TRBV27 with TRBJ2-3; 9 bases are a match to TRBD1. This CDR3 region has 14 residues. Per the germline V gene, CDR1 is MNHEY and CDR2 is SMNVEV (reference sequence). The J segment lost 8 bases and the V segment lost 5 bases, leaving 8 bases of the junction unmatched. The CDR3 nucleotides read TGTGCCAGCAGTCCGGTACAGGGGGCTGGTACGCAGTATTTT. It yields the protein CASSPVQGAGTQYF.

The V gene is TRBV27, the J gene TRBJ2-2; TRBD1 matches 7 bases. Germline V gene lookup returns CDR1 MNHEY and CDR2 SMNVEV (reference sequence). With V trimmed by 6 bases and J by 6 bases, 7 bases remained unmatched. This CDR3 is 14 amino acids long. The CDR3 nucleotides are TGTGCCAGCAGCCCAGGGGGTTGGGCCGGGGAGCTGTTTTTT. Protein: CASSPGGWAGELFF.

V is TRBV5-4 and J is TRBJ2-7, with 9 bases lining up with TRBD1. The CDR3 covers 17 residues. Germline trimming cut 0 bases from V and 0 bases from J; bases unmatched to any gene: 7. Germline V gives CDR1 SGHNT, CDR2 YYREEE (reference sequence). Here the CDR3 DNA reads TGTGCCAGCAGCTTGGGGGGACAGGGAACGAGCTCCTACGAGCAGTACTTC. Its translation: CASSLGGQGTSSYEQYF.

The gene calls are TRBV5-1 and TRBJ2-7; TRBD2 matches at 7 bases. This CDR3 contains 15 residues. V was clipped by 0 bases and J by 3 bases; unmatched bases: 6. Germline CDR1 reads SGHRS; CDR2 reads YFSETQ. CDR3 DNA: TGCGCCAGCAGCTTGGCCCTAGCGGTGGACTACGAGCAGTACTTC. Protein product: CASSLALAVDYEQYF.

The rearrangement links TRBV5-1 to TRBJ2-2; 7 positions match TRBD1. Per the germline V gene, CDR1 is SGHRS and CDR2 is YFSETQ. The CDR3 has 14 residues. The J segment lost 6 bases and the V segment lost 2 bases, leaving 4 bases of the junction unmatched. The DNA for the CDR3 is TGCGCCAGCAGCTTCGGACAGGTCCCCGGGGAGCTGTTTTTT. It encodes CASSFGQVPGELFF. Full variable domain (rest looked up from reference TRBV5-1 and TRBJ2-2): KAGVTQTPRYLIKTRGQQVTLSCSPISGHRSVSWYQQTPGQGLQFLFEYFSETQRNKGNFPGRFSGRQFSNSRSEMNVSTLELGDSALYLCASSFGQVPGELFFGEGSRLTVL.

V usage is TRBV28 and J usage is TRBJ2-5; D remains unclear. V shed 1 base and J shed 0 bases, with 12 bases lying between them. Germline-derived CDR1 and CDR2 are MDHEN and SYDVKM. This CDR3 spans 16 amino acids. The CDR3 coding sequence is TGTGCCAGCAGTTTATCTAGGGTTATGTACCAAGAGACCCAGTACTTC. Protein sequence: CASSLSRVMYQETQYF.

This chain connects TRBV7-9 to TRBJ2-3; 8 nucleotides align to TRBD2. The CDR3 extends over 15 amino acids. V shed 7 bases and J 3 bases; nucleotides not matched to a gene: 9. In germline, CDR1 is SEHNR, CDR2 FQNEAQ (reference sequence). For the CDR3, the DNA is TGTGCCAGCAAAAAAGCGGGAGCGAGTACAGATACGCAGTATTTT. Translation: CASKKAGASTDTQYF.

The V gene is TRBV14, the J gene TRBJ1-1; the D is unclear. This CDR3 contains 14 residues. V lost 0 bases, J lost 4 bases, and 9 bases lay in between. Germline values: CDR1 SGHDN, CDR2 FVKESK. In DNA, the CDR3 is TGTGCCAGCAGCCAAGATCTCTCCAGCACTGAAGCTTTCTTT. Protein sequence: CASSQDLSSTEAFF.

This chain connects TRBV28 to TRBJ2-5; 9 nucleotides match TRBD1. V shed 6 bases and J 4 bases; nucleotides not matched to a gene: 3. The CDR3 has 13 residues. Per the germline V gene, CDR1 is MDHEN and CDR2 is SYDVKM. The CDR3 sequence is CASRRQGGETQYF. The CDR3 coding sequence is TGTGCCAGCAGAAGACAGGGGGGAGAGACCCAGTACTTC.

This chain uses TRBV3-1 (or the pseudogene TRBV3-2) with TRBJ2-7; 7 bases match TRBD1. Germline lookup yields CDR1 LGHDT and CDR2 YNNKEL (reference sequence). This CDR3 is built from 15 residues. V lost 4 bases, J lost 1 base, and 7 bases stayed unmatched. The CDR3 bases are TGTGCCAGCAGCCCTTCTCGGGGACAGTCCTACGAGCAGTACTTC. This gives the protein CASSPSRGQSYEQYF.